The clone carrying this T cell receptor beta chain was recorded once. Its antigen is still unknown. The CDR3 has 12 amino acids. The germline V gene encodes CDR1 PRHDT and CDR2 FYEKMQ (reference sequence). Trimming left V 3 bases short and J 6 bases short, with 6 bases between. The data were obtained in a study of T cell responses to AZD1222 COVID-19 vaccine. Study summary: Second-dose groups at about 4 or about 12 weeks were pooled.

Study-wide results and caveats: Only a handful of AZD1222 recipients, roughly 6 in all, had baseline seropositivity. Spike-specific TCR repertoires showed rising breadth and depth after two AZD1222 doses. Nearly half of the spike-specific TCRs reportedly recognize variant regions that carry no mutations.

Profiled with immunoSEQ multiplex PCR; TCRdb holds only in-frame clones, not every one. Of about 130,000 clones detected, approximately 90% appear once; the ten largest clones hold 1.9%. V is TRBV13 and J is TRBJ1-5; D not certain. Sequenced here: peripheral blood, sampled on day 0 of AZD1222 vaccination. The sequence came from an adult in good health. The CDR3 region has the DNA TGTGCCAGCAGCTTGGGTGGTCAGCCCCAGCATTTT. Translation: CASSLGGQPQHF.